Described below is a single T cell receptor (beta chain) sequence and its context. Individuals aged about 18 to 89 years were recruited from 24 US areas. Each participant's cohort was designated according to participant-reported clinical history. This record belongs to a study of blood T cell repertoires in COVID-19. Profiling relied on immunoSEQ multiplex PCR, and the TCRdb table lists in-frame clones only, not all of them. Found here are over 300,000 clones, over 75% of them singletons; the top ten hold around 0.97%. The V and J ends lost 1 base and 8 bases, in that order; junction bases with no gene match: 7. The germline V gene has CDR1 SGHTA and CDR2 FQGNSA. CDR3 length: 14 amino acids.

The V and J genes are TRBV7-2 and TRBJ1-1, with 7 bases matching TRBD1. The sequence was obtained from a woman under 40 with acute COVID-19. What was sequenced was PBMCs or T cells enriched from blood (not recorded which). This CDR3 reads CASSLDPDRNEAFF. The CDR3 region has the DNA TGTGCCAGCAGCTTAGACCCGGACAGGAACGAAGCTTTCTTT.